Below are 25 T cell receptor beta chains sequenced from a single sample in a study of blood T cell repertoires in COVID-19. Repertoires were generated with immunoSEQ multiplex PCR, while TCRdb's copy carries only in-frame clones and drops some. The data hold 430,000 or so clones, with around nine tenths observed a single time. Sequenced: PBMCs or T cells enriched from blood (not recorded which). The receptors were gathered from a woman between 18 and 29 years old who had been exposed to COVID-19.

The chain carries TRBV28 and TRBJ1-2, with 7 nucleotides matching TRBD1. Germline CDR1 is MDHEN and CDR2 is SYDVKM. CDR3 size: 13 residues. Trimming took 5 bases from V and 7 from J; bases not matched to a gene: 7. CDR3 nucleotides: TGTGCCAGCAGTCTAGACAGGGCCATTGGCTACACCTTC. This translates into CASSLDRAIGYTF.

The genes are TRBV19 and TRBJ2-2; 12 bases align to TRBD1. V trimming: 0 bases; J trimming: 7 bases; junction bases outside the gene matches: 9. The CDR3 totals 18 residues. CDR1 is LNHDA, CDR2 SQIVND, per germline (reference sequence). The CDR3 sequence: CASSIEYAGTGGIGELFF. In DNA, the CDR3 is TGTGCCAGTAGTATAGAATACGCCGGGACAGGGGGCATCGGGGAGCTGTTTTTT.

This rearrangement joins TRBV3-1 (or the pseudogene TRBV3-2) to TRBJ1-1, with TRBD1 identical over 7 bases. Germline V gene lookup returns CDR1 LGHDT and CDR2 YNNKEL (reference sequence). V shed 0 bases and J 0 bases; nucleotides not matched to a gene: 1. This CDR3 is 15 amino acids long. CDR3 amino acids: CASSQDRGLNTEAFF. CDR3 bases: TGTGCCAGCAGCCAAGACAGGGGGTTGAACACTGAAGCTTTCTTT.

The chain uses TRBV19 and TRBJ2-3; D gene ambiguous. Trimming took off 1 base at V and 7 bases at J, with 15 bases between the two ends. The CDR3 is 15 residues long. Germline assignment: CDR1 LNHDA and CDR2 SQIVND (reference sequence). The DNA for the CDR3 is TGTGCCAGTAGTATAGGAACGGAGCGAGTCCATACGCAGTATTTT. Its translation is CASSIGTERVHTQYF.

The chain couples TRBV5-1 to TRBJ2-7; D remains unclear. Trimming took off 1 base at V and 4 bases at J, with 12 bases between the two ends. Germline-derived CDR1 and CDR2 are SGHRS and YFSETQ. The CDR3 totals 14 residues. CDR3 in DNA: TGCGCCAGCAGCTTGTCTGCGCAATATTACGAGCAGTACTTC. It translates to CASSLSAQYYEQYF.

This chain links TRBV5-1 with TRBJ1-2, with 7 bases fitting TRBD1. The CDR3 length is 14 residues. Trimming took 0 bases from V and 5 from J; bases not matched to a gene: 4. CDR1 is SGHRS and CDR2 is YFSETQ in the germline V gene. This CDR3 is CASSLEGARYGYTF. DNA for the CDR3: TGCGCCAGCAGCTTGGAGGGGGCGCGGTATGGCTACACCTTC.

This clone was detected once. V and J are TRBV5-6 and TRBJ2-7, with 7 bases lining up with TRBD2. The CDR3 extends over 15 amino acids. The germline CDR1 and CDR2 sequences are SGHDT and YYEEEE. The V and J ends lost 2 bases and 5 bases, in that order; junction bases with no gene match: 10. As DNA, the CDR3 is TGTGCCAGCAGCTTCGCGGGAGTCCTGAAAAACGAGCAGTACTTC. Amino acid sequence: CASSFAGVLKNEQYF.

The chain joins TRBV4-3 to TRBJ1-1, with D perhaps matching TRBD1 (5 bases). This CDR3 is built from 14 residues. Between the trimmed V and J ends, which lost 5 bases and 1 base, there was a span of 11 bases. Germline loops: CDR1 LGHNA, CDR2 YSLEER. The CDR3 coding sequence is TGCGCCAGCAGCACCCAGCAGGGGAACACTGAAGCTTTCTTT. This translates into CASSTQQGNTEAFF.

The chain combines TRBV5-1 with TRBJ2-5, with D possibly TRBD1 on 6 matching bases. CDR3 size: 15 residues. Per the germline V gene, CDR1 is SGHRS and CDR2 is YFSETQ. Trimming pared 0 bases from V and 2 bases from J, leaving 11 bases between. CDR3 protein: CASSLGDTYQETQYF. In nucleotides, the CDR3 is TGCGCCAGCAGCTTGGGGGACACCTATCAAGAGACCCAGTACTTC.

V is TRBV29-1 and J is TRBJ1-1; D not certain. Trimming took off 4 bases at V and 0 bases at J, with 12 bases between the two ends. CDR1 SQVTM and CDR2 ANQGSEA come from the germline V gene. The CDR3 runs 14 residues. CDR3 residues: CSVGSSVMNTEAFF. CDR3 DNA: TGCAGCGTTGGGTCTTCGGTCATGAACACTGAAGCTTTCTTT.

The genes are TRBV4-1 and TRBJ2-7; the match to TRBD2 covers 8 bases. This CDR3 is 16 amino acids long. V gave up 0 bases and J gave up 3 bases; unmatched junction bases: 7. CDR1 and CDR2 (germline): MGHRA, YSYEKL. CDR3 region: CASSQDRGGPYYEQYF. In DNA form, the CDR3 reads TGCGCCAGCAGCCAAGATCGGGGGGGGCCCTACTACGAGCAGTACTTC.

DNA for the CDR3: TGCGCCAGCAGCTTGAGCGGGGGGGCCCACGAGCAGTACTTC. It yields the protein CASSLSGGAHEQYF. The rearrangement uses TRBV5-1 and TRBJ2-7; TRBD2 agrees at 10 bases. V shed 1 base and J 5 bases; nucleotides not matched to a gene: 3. Looked up from germline, CDR1 is SGHRS and CDR2 is YFSETQ. This CDR3 is 14 amino acids long.

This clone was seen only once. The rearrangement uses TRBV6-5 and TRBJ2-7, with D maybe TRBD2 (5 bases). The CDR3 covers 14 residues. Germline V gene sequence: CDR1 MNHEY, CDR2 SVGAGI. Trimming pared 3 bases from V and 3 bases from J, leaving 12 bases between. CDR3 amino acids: CASSYRSSNYEQYF. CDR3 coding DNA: TGTGCCAGCAGTTATCGTTCTAGCAACTACGAGCAGTACTTC.

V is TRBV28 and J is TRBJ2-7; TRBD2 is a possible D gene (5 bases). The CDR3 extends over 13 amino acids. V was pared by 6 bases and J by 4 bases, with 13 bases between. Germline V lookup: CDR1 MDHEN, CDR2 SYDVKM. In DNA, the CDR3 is TGTGCCAGCAGATCGCCCGGGGATTACGAGCAGTACTTC. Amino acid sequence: CASRSPGDYEQYF.

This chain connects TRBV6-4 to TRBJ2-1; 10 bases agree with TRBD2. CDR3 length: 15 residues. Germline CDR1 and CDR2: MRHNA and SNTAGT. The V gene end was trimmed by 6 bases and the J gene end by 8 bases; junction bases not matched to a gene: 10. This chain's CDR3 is CASRESGGALDEQFF. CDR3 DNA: TGTGCCAGCAGAGAAAGCGGGGGGGCCTTAGATGAGCAGTTCTTC.

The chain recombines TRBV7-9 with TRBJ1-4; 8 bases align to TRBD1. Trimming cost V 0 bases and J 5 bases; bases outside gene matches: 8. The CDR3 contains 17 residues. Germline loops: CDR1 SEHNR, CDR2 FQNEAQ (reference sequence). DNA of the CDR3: TGTGCCAGCAGCTTAGCGGAACGACAGGGGCCCAATGAAAAACTGTTTTTT. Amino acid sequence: CASSLAERQGPNEKLFF.

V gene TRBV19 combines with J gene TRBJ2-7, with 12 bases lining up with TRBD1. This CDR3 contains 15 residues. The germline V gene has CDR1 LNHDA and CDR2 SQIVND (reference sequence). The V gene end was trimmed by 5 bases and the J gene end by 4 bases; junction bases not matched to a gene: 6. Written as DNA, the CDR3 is TGTGCCAGTAGTCCCGGGACAGGGGGCAGATACGAGCAGTACTTC. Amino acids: CASSPGTGGRYEQYF.

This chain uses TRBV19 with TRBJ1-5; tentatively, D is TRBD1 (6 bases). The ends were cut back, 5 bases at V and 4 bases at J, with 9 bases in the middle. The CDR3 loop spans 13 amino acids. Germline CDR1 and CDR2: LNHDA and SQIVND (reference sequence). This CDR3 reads CASSYTGNQPQHF. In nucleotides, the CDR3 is TGTGCCAGTAGTTATACAGGGAATCAGCCCCAGCATTTT.

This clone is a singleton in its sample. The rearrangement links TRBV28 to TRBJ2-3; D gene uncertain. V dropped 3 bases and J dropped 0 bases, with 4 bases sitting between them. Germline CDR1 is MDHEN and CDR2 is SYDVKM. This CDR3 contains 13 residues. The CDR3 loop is CASSFGSTDTQYF. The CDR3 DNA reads TGTGCCAGCAGTTTCGGTAGCACAGATACGCAGTATTTT. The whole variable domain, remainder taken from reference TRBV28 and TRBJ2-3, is DVKVTQSSRYLVKRTGEKVFLECVQDMDHENMFWYRQDPGLGLRLIYFSYDVKMKEKGDIPEGYSVSREKKERFSLILESASTNQTSMYLCASSFGSTDTQYFGPGTRLTVL.

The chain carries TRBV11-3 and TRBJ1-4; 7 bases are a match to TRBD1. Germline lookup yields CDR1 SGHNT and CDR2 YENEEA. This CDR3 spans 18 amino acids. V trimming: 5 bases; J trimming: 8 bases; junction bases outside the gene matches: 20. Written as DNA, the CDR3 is TGTGCCAGCAGCGCCCGGCGGGGCAGGGGGAGGACACCGGAAAAACTGTTTTTT. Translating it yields CASSARRGRGRTPEKLFF.

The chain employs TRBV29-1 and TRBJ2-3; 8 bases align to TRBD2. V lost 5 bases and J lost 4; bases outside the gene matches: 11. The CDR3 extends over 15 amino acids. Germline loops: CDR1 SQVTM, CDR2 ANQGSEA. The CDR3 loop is CSVRLSGTGADTQYF. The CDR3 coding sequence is TGCAGCGTTAGACTTAGCGGGACCGGCGCAGATACGCAGTATTTT.

CDR3 loop: CASSGRGAMGGELFF. For the CDR3, the DNA is TGTGCCAGTAGTGGACGGGGGGCCATGGGCGGGGAGCTGTTTTTT. The chain has TRBV19 and TRBJ2-2, with D perhaps matching TRBD2 (7 bases). This CDR3 contains 15 residues. V shed 5 bases and J shed 7 bases, with 17 bases lying between them. Germline CDR1 and CDR2: LNHDA and SQIVND (reference sequence).

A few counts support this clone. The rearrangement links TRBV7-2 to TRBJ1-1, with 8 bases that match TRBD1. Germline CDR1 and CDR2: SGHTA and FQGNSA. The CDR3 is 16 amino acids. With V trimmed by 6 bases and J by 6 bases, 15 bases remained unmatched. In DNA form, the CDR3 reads TGTGCCAGCAGTTTAAGGGCCAACAGGGGGGAGGCTGAAGCTTTCTTT. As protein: CASSLRANRGEAEAFF. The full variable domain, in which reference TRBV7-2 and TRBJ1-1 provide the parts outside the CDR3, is GAGVSQSPSNKVTEKGKDVELRCDPISGHTALYWYRQSLGQGLEFLIYFQGNSAPDKSGLPSDRFSAERTGGSVSTLTIQRTQQEDSAVYLCASSLRANRGEAEAFFGQGTRLTVV.

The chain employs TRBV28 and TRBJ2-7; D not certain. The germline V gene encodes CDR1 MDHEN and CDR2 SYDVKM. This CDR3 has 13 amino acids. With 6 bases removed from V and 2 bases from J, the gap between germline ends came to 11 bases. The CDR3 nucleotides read TGTGCCAGCAGCCCCCTCTTTCCCTACGAGCAGTACTTC. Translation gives CASSPLFPYEQYF.

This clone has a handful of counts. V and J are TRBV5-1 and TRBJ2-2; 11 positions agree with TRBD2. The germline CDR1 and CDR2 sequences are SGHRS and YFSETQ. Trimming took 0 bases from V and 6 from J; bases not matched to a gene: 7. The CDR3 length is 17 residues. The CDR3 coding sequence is TGCGCCAGCAGCTTGGCCCCACTAGCGGGAGATGCCGGGGAGCTGTTTTTT. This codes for CASSLAPLAGDAGELFF. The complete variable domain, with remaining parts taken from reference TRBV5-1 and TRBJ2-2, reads KAGVTQTPRYLIKTRGQQVTLSCSPISGHRSVSWYQQTPGQGLQFLFEYFSETQRNKGNFPGRFSGRQFSNSRSEMNVSTLELGDSALYLCASSLAPLAGDAGELFFGEGSRLTVL.